This TCR beta chain was sequenced during a study of Graves' ophthalmopathy and Graves' hyperthyroidism. Study-level points and caveats: Detection in blood was also observed for most expanded thyroid clonotypes above 0.001 frequency.

This clonotype was counted at least ten times. Its specificity is not known. The TCR beta CDR3 regions underwent amplification from RNA transcripts. The first-round RT-PCR employed HTBI primers together with the Qiagen OneStep RT-PCR kit. A multiplex PCR was then performed as the second round. TCRdb independently ran MiXCR on the multiplex PCR reads; one entry per CDR3 protein. This table has approximately 460,000 distinct CDR3 sequences, approximately 15% appearing once. The CDR3 spans 16 residues. V dropped 3 bases and J dropped 4; count of bases not matched to a gene: 10. Clinical symptoms, serum thyroxine, TRAb, thyroid ultrasound and orbital computed tomography determined diagnosis. A volume of around 10 ml of fresh peripheral blood supplied the PBMCs.

The sequence was collected from a woman in her 30s with Graves' ophthalmopathy. The rearrangement joins TRBV12-3 or TRBV12-4 to TRBJ2-5; 8 nucleotides match TRBD1. Sequencing was carried out using blood. CDR3 sequence reads: CASSFSLTGDRETQYF. CDR3 DNA sequence: TGTGCCAGCAGTTTCAGTTTGACAGGGGACCGAGAGACCCAGTACTTC.